A selection of T cell receptor beta chains follows, all from one sample in a study of shared clonotypes between healthy human individuals. The data were produced by immunoSEQ multiplex PCR, yet TCRdb's version contains in-frame clones alone and is incomplete. This sample yields millions of clones, of which approximately 93% are seen a single time; about 0.39% belongs to the top ten. The material sequenced was naive CD4+ T cells from PBMCs. The receptors shown here come from a man younger than 30 in good health. Some clones in this sample may be carry-over from other donors' samples. The CDR3 runs from the conserved cysteine through the conserved F or W. D genes are given only for firm matches. For some rows the clone size is stated as once, few or many, or as a class when expanded; others skip it.

TGTGCCAGCAGTGGGAGTCGGGGGGCTGAAGCTTTCTTT,CASSGSRGAEAFF,-,TRBJ1-1,-,TRBV2
TGTGCCAGCAGTTCCGACAGGGGCGGACGGGACATTCAGTACTTC,CASSSDRGGRDIQYF,-,TRBJ2-4,TRBD1,TRBV28
TGTGCCAGCATTGGCAGCGGATTCCTTAAGAATGAGCAGTTCTTC,CASIGSGFLKNEQFF,-,TRBJ2-1,-,TRBV11-2
TGCAGCGTTGATGGCTACCACAATGAGCAGTTCTTC,CSVDGYHNEQFF,-,TRBJ2-1,-,TRBV29-1
TGTGCCAGCTCACCCACTTCTACGGGGGCAGGTGGAAACACCATATATTTT,CASSPTSTGAGGNTIYF,-,TRBJ1-3,-,TRBV18
TGTGCCAGCAGCGCATCCTACGAGCAGTACTTC,CASSASYEQYF,-,TRBJ2-7,-,TRBV11-1
TGTGCCAGCAGCTTGTCGTGGGGAACCGGGGAGCTGTTTTTT,CASSLSWGTGELFF,-,TRBJ2-2,-,TRBV5-4
TGTGCCAGCAGTTACTCCACTAATGAAAAACTGTTTTTT,CASSYSTNEKLFF,-,TRBJ1-4,-,TRBV6-5
TGTGCCAGCAGCTTAGGTCTCCGTTACGAGCAGTACTTC,CASSLGLRYEQYF,-,TRBJ2-7,-,TRBV11-2
TGTGCCAGCAGCTCCAGGTCACGGGAGACCCAGTACTTC,CASSSRSRETQYF,-,TRBJ2-5,-,TRBV7-3
TGTGCCAGCAGCTCGACTAGGTGGGGGGGAAATCAGCCCCAGCATTTT,CASSSTRWGGNQPQHF,-,TRBJ1-5,-,TRBV7-9
TGTGCCAGCAAAAGGGGAAGGCCCGAGGCAGATACGCAGTATTTT,CASKRGRPEADTQYF,-,TRBJ2-3,-,TRBV6-6
TGCGCCAGCAGCCCGACCCAGACAGGGGGAGAGACCCAGTACTTC,CASSPTQTGGETQYF,-,TRBJ2-5,TRBD1,TRBV5-1
TGTGCCAGCAGCTTATATCAACCGGACGAGCAGTACTTC,CASSLYQPDEQYF,-,TRBJ2-7,-,TRBV7-9
TGTGCCAGCAGTGAATTTAACAGGGGAAACACCATATATTTT,CASSEFNRGNTIYF,-,TRBJ1-3,-,TRBV25-1
TGTGCCACCAGCAGAGACAGAGGGGTTTATGGCTACACCTTC,CATSRDRGVYGYTF,-,TRBJ1-2,-,TRBV15
TGCGCCAGCAGCCAAGAGGAAGGCAGAGCCTATGGCTACACCTTC,CASSQEEGRAYGYTF,-,TRBJ1-2,-,TRBV4-1
TGTGCCATCAGTGAGAGGCTAGCGGGAGGGCCCTCAGATACGCAGTATTTT,CAISERLAGGPSDTQYF,-,TRBJ2-3,TRBD2,TRBV10-3
TGCGCCAGCCGTCGCCCACAGCCCCAGCATTTT,CASRRPQPQHF,-,TRBJ1-5,-,TRBV4-1
TGCGCCAGCAGCCAAGATCTAAGCGGGAGGGCCTTCAATGAGCAGTTCTTC,CASSQDLSGRAFNEQFF,-,TRBJ2-1,TRBD2,TRBV4-1
TGCGCCAGCAGCCAAGATGGAGCGGGAGGGAGCTCCTACGAGCAGTACTTC,CASSQDGAGGSSYEQYF,-,TRBJ2-7,TRBD2,TRBV4-1
TGTGCCAGCAGTGAACCAGGGTGGGAAAAACTGTTTTTT,CASSEPGWEKLFF,once,TRBJ1-4,-,TRBV25-1
TGTGCCAGCAGCACAGGGGAAGGCTACACCTTC,CASSTGEGYTF,-,TRBJ1-2,TRBD1,TRBV7-9
TGTGCCAGCAGCTTGAGACAAGATAGCAATCAGCCCCAGCATTTT,CASSLRQDSNQPQHF,-,TRBJ1-5,-,TRBV5-5
TGTGCCAGCAGCCTGGCGGGGGAGGACGCCTACGAGCAGTACTTC,CASSLAGEDAYEQYF,-,TRBJ2-7,TRBD2,TRBV11-1
TGCGCCAGCAGCTTAACGGTAGGGGAGAAGACCCAGTACTTC,CASSLTVGEKTQYF,-,TRBJ2-5,-,TRBV5-1
TGTGCCAGCACCCCCGGGACAGTCCAAGAGACCCAGTACTTC,CASTPGTVQETQYF,-,TRBJ2-5,TRBD1,TRBV27
TGTGCCAGCATGATGGGACTAGCGGGGTCCGTCGGGGAGCTGTTTTTT,CASMMGLAGSVGELFF,-,TRBJ2-2,TRBD2,TRBV2
TGCAGCGTTGGTTCGGGGGCCAACGTCCTGACTTTC,CSVGSGANVLTF,few,TRBJ2-6,-,TRBV29-1
TGCAGCGTCCCCCGGGGGGGGTCCTACAATGAGCAGTTCTTC,CSVPRGGSYNEQFF,-,TRBJ2-1,TRBD2,TRBV29-1
TGTGCCAGCAGTTACACCCCACAGGTGGGGTATAGGGGCTACACCTTC,CASSYTPQVGYRGYTF,-,TRBJ1-2,-,TRBV6-5
TGTGCCAGCAGCTTAGACAGGGCGAACACTGAAGCTTTCTTT,CASSLDRANTEAFF,-,TRBJ1-1,-,TRBV7-9
TGTGCCAGCAGTTTAGTCTTGATGGCCACTGAAGCTTTCTTT,CASSLVLMATEAFF,-,TRBJ1-1,-,TRBV28
TGTGCCAGCAAAACGGGTCCGGATGAAAAACTGTTTTTT,CASKTGPDEKLFF,-,TRBJ1-4,-,TRBV28
TGTGCCAGCAGCTTAGATCCCCAATCCGGGGAGCTGTTTTTT,CASSLDPQSGELFF,-,TRBJ2-2,-,TRBV11-2
TGTGCCAGCAGCTCGGCCTGGGGCACTGAAGCTTTCTTT,CASSSAWGTEAFF,few,TRBJ1-1,-,TRBV11-3
TGTGCCAGCAGTGAAACTCTAGCGGGAGGGAGATTATCTTACGAGCAGTACTTC,CASSETLAGGRLSYEQYF,-,TRBJ2-7,TRBD2,TRBV6-1
TGTGCCAGCAGCCAACCCGACAGGGGGCTCTACGAGCAGTACTTC,CASSQPDRGLYEQYF,-,TRBJ2-7,TRBD1,TRBV4-2
TGTGCCACCTCAAACGAGCAGTACTTC,CATSNEQYF,-,TRBJ2-7,-,TRBV28
TGTGCCAGCAGCTTGGGGACACGTTACGAGCAGTACTTC,CASSLGTRYEQYF,-,TRBJ2-7,-,TRBV5-4
TGTGCCACCAGCAGCAGGGATTCGTCTAATGAAAAACTGTTTTTT,CATSSRDSSNEKLFF,-,TRBJ1-4,-,TRBV15
TGTGCCAGCAGTTTAAGGGTTCGTGATAGAGGGGACAATGAGCAGTTCTTC,CASSLRVRDRGDNEQFF,-,TRBJ2-1,-,TRBV27
TGTGCCACCTCGGACAACCCGACGGTGGGCTACACCTTC,CATSDNPTVGYTF,-,TRBJ1-2,-,TRBV2
TGTGCCAGCAGTTTGGGACTAGCGGGAGGTCGGACAGATACGCAGTATTTT,CASSLGLAGGRTDTQYF,-,TRBJ2-3,TRBD2,TRBV27
TGCGCCAGCAGCCGCCAGACAGCCAACTATGGCTACACCTTC,CASSRQTANYGYTF,once,TRBJ1-2,-,TRBV4-3
TGTGCCAGCAGTTTCGGGTCCGCTGGTGGAAACACCATATATTTT,CASSFGSAGGNTIYF,-,TRBJ1-3,-,TRBV28
TGCGCCAGCCGCAACCACGGAAGCACAGATACGCAGTATTTT,CASRNHGSTDTQYF,-,TRBJ2-3,-,TRBV5-1
TGTGCCAGCAGTTACTCCAATCGACGGCCTTACGAGCAGTACTTC,CASSYSNRRPYEQYF,-,TRBJ2-7,-,TRBV6-5
TGTGCCAGTAGTACAGAAGCGCAAACTGCAACTAATGAAAAACTGTTTTTT,CASSTEAQTATNEKLFF,-,TRBJ1-4,-,TRBV19
TGCGCCAGCAGCACAGGGTTTACGTACAATGAGCAGTTCTTC,CASSTGFTYNEQFF,-,TRBJ2-1,-,TRBV5-1
TGTGCCAGCAGCTTCTTAGGGACAGGGCGAGGAACCGGGGAGCTGTTTTTT,CASSFLGTGRGTGELFF,-,TRBJ2-2,TRBD1,TRBV7-8
TGTGCCAGCACCCATGGGGACAGGAGCATTCAGTACTTC,CASTHGDRSIQYF,-,TRBJ2-4,TRBD1,TRBV6-1
TGTGCCAGCAGCCCAAGGAGGGACACTGAAGCTTTCTTT,CASSPRRDTEAFF,-,TRBJ1-1,-,TRBV7-2